Listed below are T cell receptor beta chains from one sample, sequenced in a study of blood T cell repertoires in COVID-19. Generated by immunoSEQ multiplex PCR, the TCRdb table keeps only in-frame clones and is missing some. The sample lists about 200,000 clones, 75% to 90% occurring once. Material for sequencing was PBMCs or T cells enriched from blood (not recorded which). The receptors stem from a man aged 25 to 40 who had recovered from COVID-19. CDR3s include the opening cysteine and the closing phenylalanine or tryptophan. D genes are given only for firm matches. Expanded clones get a size class; other rows say once, few or many, or leave the size out.

size	D	V	J	DNA	CDR3
once	NA	TRBV11-2	TRBJ2-7	TGTGCCAGCAGCTCACTCGGCCCAACTAGTCTCCACGAGCAGTACTTC	CASSSLGPTSLHEQYF
NA	NA	TRBV5-1	TRBJ2-3	TGCGCCAGCAGCTTACAGGGCGGCACAGATACGCAGTATTTT	CASSLQGGTDTQYF
NA	NA	TRBV6-5	TRBJ1-1	TGTGCCAGCAGCCCCGAGTCGGGAACTGAAGCTTTCTTT	CASSPESGTEAFF
NA	TRBD2	TRBV5-5	TRBJ2-1	TGTGCCAGCAGCTCTTGGGGGGGAGCTGGGTATGAGCAGTTCTTC	CASSSWGGAGYEQFF
NA	TRBD2	TRBV19	TRBJ2-1	TGTGCCAGTAGTCCCACGGGACTAGCGGGTGATGAGCAGTTCTTC	CASSPTGLAGDEQFF
NA	NA	TRBV28	TRBJ2-3	TGTGCCAGCAGTTCCGGGAGTCTCACAGATACGCAGTATTTT	CASSSGSLTDTQYF
NA	TRBD1	TRBV24-1	TRBJ2-3	TGTGCCACCAGGGGGGGTCCGGGACAGGGTTTTATCGCAGATACGCAGTATTTT	CATRGGPGQGFIADTQYF
NA	NA	TRBV15	TRBJ1-5	TGTGCCACCAGCCCACGGACAGATAGCAATCAGCCCCAGCATTTT	CATSPRTDSNQPQHF
NA	NA	TRBV7-8	TRBJ2-7	TGTGCCAGCAGAAAAAGGTTCGACTCATACGAGCAGTACTTC	CASRKRFDSYEQYF
NA	NA	TRBV27	TRBJ1-2	TGTGCCAGCAGTTTCCCTAGTAACTATGGCTACACCTTC	CASSFPSNYGYTF
NA	NA	TRBV5-4	TRBJ2-2	TGTACCAGCAGCTTGGACATGGCCGGGGAGCTGTTTTTT	CTSSLDMAGELFF
NA	NA	TRBV30	TRBJ1-2	TGTGCCTGGAGTGTGGGGGGCTATGGCTACACCTTC	CAWSVGGYGYTF
NA	TRBD1	TRBV5-1	TRBJ1-1	TGCGCCAGCAGCTTGGCCGGGACAGAGACTGAAGCTTTCTTT	CASSLAGTETEAFF
NA	TRBD2	TRBV11-3	TRBJ2-3	TGTGCCAGCAGCCTAGGTTCGGGAGGAGGGGATACGCAGTATTTT	CASSLGSGGGDTQYF
NA	NA	TRBV2	TRBJ1-2	TGTGCCAGCAGGGGCAGAAATGGCTACACCTTC	CASRGRNGYTF
NA	TRBD1	TRBV18	TRBJ1-5	TGTGCCAGCGGAAACAGGGGGCGAGGAAATCAGCCCCAGCATTTT	CASGNRGRGNQPQHF
NA	NA	TRBV11-2	TRBJ1-1	TGTGCCAGCAGCTTAGTATCCCTAGACGGGTTAATTGTAGGCACTGAAGCTTTCTTT	CASSLVSLDGLIVGTEAFF